This TCR beta chain appears in the sequencing data of a study of T cells in Graves' hyperthyroidism and ophthalmopathy (dated 2019 in TCRdb). In the study overall: Peripheral blood samples were taken at the time of initial diagnosis, prior to any treatment. To identify distinguishing TCR V-J signatures, a discovery cohort of around 100 patients was used, comprising 43 with Graves' ophthalmopathy and around 57 with stable Graves' hyperthyroidism. Whether ophthalmopathy could be predicted prospectively was tested in an independent validation cohort made up of some 20 hyperthyroidism patients plus 17 patients who later progressed to ophthalmopathy. For training and testing, the 100 or so patients in the discovery cohort were randomly divided in a 7:3 ratio. In addition, the study compared T-cell repertoires in thyroid tissue and in blood from 6 or 7 Graves' hyperthyroidism patients. Following sampling, methimazole starting at 30 mg daily was given to hyperthyroidism patients, and high-dose intravenous methylprednisolone was given to ophthalmopathy patients. The paper reports TCR Vbeta CDR3 sequencing of roughly 140 peripheral blood samples: around 45 ophthalmopathy, over 70 hyperthyroidism and approximately 17 progressor patients.

The TCR beta CDR3 regions were amplified from RNA transcripts. The TCR CDR3 was subjected to a first round of RT-PCR using the HTBI primer set and the Qiagen OneStep RT-PCR kit. Libraries were constructed in a second round of multiplex PCR, after which size selection and purification were performed. Paired-end sequencing of the libraries was performed with 100 bp reads on an Illumina HiSeq2000. Per the original workflow: SOAPnuke was used to process the raw data, with reads discarded if the reads contained adapters or uncalled bases, had a mean Phred below 15, or lacked an exact constant-primer or identifier match. High-quality paired reads were merged using COPE v1.2.5, and each unique nucleotide sequence was defined as a clonotype. MiTCR v1.1 was used to align the clonotypes against IMGT TRBV, TRBD and TRBJ reference segments. The analysis was restricted to V-J combinations with a frequency above 0.0001, which together covered about 99% of the repertoires. The TCS score was defined as F50 (clonal expansion) divided by E x V (chaos), with BLOSUM62-based TCRdist calculated between CDR3 peptides within each V-J. Welch's t-statistics and random forest reduced 500 to 650 V-J features to about 12, which were used in a naive Bayes classifier (R e1071). The public reads were reanalyzed by TCRdb: fastp trimming at Q25, MiXCR alignment, in-frame beta chains only. Every distinct CDR3 protein forms one entry, paired with its most common genes and DNA. Clone size and V and J calls follow TCRdb, not the original study. Present in this sample are a few hundred thousand distinct CDR3 sequences, 13% to 15% of which were seen just once. The top ten clones comprise 13% of the sample.

V is pruned by 10 bases and J by 2 bases, leaving 15 bases of the junction without a gene match. CDR1 and CDR2 are read off the germline V gene as MDHEN and SYDVKM. The CDR3 covers 17 residues, taking in both the cysteine and the phenylalanine. The kept DNA is CDR3 alone, 51 bases in frame from the first base. Broader findings and caveats from the paper: In validation, progression to ophthalmopathy was predicted by the model with about 70% sensitivity and 72.22% specificity, a median of roughly 6.4 months before onset. No statistical method was used to set the sample size in advance, and investigators knew the group allocation. Ophthalmopathy was separated from stable hyperthyroidism by a 13 V-J signature model, with 87.88% sensitivity and roughly 81% specificity obtained in cross-validation and 80%/75% obtained in testing. Most expanded thyroid clonotypes (frequency above 0.001) were also found in blood, which suggests that blood repertoires may mirror thyroid immune responses.

Note on this clonotype: It lacks a known antigen. One base away there is no much larger clone; base qualities are not given.

Hyperthyroidism patients were newly diagnosed, had a disease duration of under 2 months, and were aged 18 to 65 years. Patients with uncontrolled infections, other autoimmune diseases, pregnancy or lactation were excluded. Clinical symptoms, serum thyroxine and TRAb, thyroid ultrasound, and orbital computed tomography formed the basis for the diagnoses. Blood from progressor patients was drawn when they were first diagnosed with hyperthyroidism, before any ophthalmopathy symptoms appeared. Ficoll-Paque density gradient centrifugation was used to isolate PBMCs from under 11 ml of fresh peripheral blood. Progressor patients were initially diagnosed with Graves' hyperthyroidism and developed ophthalmopathy during follow-up. Total RNA was extracted using Trizol reagent, and RNA quality was assessed on an Agilent 2100 Bioanalyzer.

The chain joins TRBV28 to TRBJ2-3; 10 bases in the junction line up with TRBD2. The source material was blood. The source of this sequence is a woman aged 40 to 50 with Graves' hyperthyroidism that later progressed to Graves' ophthalmopathy. The CDR3 protein sequence reads: CATSNRLAGGPTDTQYF. Here is the DNA: TGTGCCACCTCAAACAGGTTAGCGGGAGGACCCACAGATACGCAGTATTTT.